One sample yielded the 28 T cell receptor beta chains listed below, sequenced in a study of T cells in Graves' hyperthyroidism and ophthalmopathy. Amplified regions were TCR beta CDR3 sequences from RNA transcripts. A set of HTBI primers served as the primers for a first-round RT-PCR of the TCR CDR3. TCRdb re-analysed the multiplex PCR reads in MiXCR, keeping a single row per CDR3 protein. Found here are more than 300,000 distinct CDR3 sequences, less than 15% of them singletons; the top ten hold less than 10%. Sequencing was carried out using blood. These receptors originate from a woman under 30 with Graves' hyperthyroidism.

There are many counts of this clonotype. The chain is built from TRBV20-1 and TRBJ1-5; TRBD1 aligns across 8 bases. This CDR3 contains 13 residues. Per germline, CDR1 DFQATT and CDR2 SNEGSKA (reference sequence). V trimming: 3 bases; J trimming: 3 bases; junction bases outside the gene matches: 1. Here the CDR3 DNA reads TGCAGTGCTAGGGACAGGGACAATCAGCCCCAGCATTTT. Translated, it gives CSARDRDNQPQHF.

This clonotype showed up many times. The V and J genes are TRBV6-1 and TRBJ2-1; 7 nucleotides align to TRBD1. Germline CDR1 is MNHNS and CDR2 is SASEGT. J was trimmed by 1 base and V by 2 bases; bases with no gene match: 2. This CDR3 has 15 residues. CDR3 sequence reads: CASSESGQSYNEQFF. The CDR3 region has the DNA TGTGCCAGCAGTGAATCGGGACAGTCCTACAATGAGCAGTTCTTC.

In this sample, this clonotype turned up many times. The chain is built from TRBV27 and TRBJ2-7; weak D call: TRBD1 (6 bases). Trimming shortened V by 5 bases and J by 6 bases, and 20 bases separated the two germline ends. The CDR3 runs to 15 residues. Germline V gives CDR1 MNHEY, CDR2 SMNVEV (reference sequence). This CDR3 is CASSPNRDMPLEQYF. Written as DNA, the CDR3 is TGTGCCAGCAGTCCCAACCGGGACATGCCCCTCGAGCAGTACTTC.

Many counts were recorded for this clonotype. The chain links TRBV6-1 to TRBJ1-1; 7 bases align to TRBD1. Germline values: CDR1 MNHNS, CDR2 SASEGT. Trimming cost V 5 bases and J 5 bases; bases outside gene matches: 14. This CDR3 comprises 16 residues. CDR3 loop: CASSRRDNRGGTEAFF. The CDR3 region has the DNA TGTGCCAGCAGTCGGAGGGATAACAGGGGTGGTACTGAAGCTTTCTTT.

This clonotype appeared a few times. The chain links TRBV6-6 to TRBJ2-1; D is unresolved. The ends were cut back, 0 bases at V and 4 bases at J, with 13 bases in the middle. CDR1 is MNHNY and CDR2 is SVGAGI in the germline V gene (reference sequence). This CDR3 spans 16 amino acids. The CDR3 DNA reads TGTGCCAGCAGTTACTCAACCTACGGACGGTACAATGAGCAGTTCTTC. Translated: CASSYSTYGRYNEQFF.

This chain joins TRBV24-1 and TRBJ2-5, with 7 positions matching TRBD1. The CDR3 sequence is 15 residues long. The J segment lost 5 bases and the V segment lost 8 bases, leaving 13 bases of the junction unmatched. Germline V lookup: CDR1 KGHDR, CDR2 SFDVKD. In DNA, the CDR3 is TGTGCCACCAATGTAGGGACAGCCAGCGGCGAGACCCAGTACTTC. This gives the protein CATNVGTASGETQYF.

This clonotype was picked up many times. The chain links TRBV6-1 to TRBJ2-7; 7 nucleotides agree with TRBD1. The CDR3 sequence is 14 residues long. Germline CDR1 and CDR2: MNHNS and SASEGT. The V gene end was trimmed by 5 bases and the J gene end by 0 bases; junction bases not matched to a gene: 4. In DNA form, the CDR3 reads TGTGCCAGCAGTCACCGGGACAGCTCCTACGAGCAGTACTTC. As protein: CASSHRDSSYEQYF.

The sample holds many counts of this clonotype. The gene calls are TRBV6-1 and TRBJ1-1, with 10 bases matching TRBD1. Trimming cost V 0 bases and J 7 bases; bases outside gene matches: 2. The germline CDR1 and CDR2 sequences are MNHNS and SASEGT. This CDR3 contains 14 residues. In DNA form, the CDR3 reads TGTGCCAGCAGTGAAGCGACAGGGGGCTATGAAGCTTTCTTT. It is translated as CASSEATGGYEAFF.

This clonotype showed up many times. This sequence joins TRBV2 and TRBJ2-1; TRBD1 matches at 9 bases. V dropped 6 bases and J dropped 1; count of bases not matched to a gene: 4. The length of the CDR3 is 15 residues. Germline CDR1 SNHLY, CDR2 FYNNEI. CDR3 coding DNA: TGTGCCAGCAGGAATGACAGGGGGTCCTACAATGAGCAGTTCTTC. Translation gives CASRNDRGSYNEQFF.

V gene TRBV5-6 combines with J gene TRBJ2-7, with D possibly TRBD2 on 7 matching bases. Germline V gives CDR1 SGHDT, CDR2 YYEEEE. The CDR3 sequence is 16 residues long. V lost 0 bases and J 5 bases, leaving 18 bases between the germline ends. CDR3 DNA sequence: TGTGCCAGCAGCTTGGAGGGGAGGGGGGGCACCAACGAGCAGTACTTC. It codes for CASSLEGRGGTNEQYF.

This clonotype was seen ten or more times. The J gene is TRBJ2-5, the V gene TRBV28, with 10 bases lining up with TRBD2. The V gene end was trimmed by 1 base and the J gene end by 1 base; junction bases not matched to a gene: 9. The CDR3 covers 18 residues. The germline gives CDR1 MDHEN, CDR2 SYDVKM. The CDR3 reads CASSLFRGSGGGQETQYF. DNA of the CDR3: TGTGCCAGCAGTTTATTTCGGGGGAGCGGGGGGGGCCAAGAGACCCAGTACTTC.

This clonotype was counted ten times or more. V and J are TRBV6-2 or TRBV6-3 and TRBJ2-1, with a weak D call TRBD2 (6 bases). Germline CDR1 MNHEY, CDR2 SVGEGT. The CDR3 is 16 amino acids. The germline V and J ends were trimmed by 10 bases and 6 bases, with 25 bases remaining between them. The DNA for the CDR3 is TGTGCCACCCATCTCAGGCTTCTAGCGACAAGCAATGAGCAGTTCTTC. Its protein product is CATHLRLLATSNEQFF.

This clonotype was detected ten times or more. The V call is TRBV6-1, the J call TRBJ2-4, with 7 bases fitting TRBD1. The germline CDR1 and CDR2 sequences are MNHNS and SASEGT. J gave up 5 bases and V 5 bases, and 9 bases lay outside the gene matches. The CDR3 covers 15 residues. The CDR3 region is CASSKQGSSENIQYF. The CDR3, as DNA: TGTGCCAGCAGTAAACAGGGGTCATCGGAAAACATTCAGTACTTC.

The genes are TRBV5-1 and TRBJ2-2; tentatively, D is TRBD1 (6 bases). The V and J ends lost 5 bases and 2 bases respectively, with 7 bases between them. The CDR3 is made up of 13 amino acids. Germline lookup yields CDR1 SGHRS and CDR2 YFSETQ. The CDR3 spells CASRDRNTGELFF. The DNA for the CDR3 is TGCGCCAGCAGGGACAGAAACACCGGGGAGCTGTTTTTT.

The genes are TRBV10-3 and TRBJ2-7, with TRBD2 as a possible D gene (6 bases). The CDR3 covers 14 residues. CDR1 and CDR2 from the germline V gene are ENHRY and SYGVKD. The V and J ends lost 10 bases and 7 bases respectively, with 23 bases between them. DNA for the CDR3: TGTGCCACCATCGGGAGTCTGTTTTGGGGGGAGCAGTACTTC. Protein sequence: CATIGSLFWGEQYF.

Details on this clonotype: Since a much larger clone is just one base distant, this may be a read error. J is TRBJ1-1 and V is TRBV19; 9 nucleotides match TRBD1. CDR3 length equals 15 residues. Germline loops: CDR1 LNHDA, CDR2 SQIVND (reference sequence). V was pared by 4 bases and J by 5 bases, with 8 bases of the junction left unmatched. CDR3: CASSTGQGVRTEAFF. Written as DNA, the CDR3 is TGTGCCAGTAGTACGGGACAGGGTGTTCGGACTGAAGCTTTCTTT.

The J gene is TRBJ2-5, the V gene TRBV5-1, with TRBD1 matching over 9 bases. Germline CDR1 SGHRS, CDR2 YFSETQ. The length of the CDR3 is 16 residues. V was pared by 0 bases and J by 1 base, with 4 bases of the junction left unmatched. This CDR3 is CASSLGGQGFQETQYF. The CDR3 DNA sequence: TGCGCCAGCAGCTTGGGGGGACAGGGATTCCAAGAGACCCAGTACTTC. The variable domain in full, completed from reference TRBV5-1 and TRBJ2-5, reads KAGVTQTPRYLIKTRGQQVTLSCSPISGHRSVSWYQQTPGQGLQFLFEYFSETQRNKGNFPGRFSGRQFSNSRSEMNVSTLELGDSALYLCASSLGGQGFQETQYFGPGTRLLVL.

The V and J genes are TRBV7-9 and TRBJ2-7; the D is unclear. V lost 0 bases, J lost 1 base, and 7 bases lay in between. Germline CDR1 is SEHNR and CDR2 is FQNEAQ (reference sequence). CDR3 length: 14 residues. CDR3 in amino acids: CASSLAVQSYEQYF. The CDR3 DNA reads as TGTGCCAGCAGCTTAGCAGTGCAATCCTACGAGCAGTACTTC. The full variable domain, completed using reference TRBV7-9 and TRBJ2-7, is DTGVSQNPRHKITKRGQNVTFRCDPISEHNRLYWYRQTLGQGPEFLTYFQNEAQLEKSRLLSDRFSAERPKGSFSTLEIQRTEQGDSAMYLCASSLAVQSYEQYFGPGTRLTVT.

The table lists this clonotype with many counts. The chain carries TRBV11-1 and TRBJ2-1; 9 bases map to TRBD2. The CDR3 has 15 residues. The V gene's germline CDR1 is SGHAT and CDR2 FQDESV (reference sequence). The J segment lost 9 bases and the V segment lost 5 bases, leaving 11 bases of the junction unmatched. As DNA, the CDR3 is TGTGCCAGCAGCGGAGGGCTAGCGGGAACCGCTGAGCAGTTCTTC. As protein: CASSGGLAGTAEQFF.

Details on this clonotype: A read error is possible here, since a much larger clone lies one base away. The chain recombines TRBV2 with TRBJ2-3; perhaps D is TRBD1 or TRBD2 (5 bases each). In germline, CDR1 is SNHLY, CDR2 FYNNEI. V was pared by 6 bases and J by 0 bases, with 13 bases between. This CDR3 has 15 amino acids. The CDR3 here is CASRGEGRSTDTQYF. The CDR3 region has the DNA TGTGCCAGCAGAGGAGAGGGACGCAGCACAGATACGCAGTATTTT.

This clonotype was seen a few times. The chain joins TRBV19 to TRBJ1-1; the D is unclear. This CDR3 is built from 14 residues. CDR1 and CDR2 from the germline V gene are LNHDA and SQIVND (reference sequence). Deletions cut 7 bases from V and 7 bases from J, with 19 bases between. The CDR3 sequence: CASTSVLAGDEAFF. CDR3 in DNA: TGTGCCAGTACCTCCGTGTTGGCTGGGGATGAAGCTTTCTTT.

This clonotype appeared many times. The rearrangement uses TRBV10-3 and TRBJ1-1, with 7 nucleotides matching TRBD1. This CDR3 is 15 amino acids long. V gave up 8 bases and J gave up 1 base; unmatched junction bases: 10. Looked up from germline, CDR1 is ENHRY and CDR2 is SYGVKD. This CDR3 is CAIRRGGDRNTEAFF. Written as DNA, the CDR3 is TGTGCCATCCGCAGGGGGGGGGACCGGAACACTGAAGCTTTCTTT.

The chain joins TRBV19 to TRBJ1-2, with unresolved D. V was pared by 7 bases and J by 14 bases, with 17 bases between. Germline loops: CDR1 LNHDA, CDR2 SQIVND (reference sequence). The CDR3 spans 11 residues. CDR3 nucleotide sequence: TGTGCCAGTACTCGCGAGTTTGTGTGGACCTTC. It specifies CASTREFVWTF. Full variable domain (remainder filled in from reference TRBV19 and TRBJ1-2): DGGITQSPKYLFRKEGQNVTLSCEQNLNHDAMYWYRQDPGQGLRLIYYSQIVNDFQKGDIAEGYSVSREKKESFPLTVTSAQKNPTAFYLCASTREFVWTFGSGTRLTVV.

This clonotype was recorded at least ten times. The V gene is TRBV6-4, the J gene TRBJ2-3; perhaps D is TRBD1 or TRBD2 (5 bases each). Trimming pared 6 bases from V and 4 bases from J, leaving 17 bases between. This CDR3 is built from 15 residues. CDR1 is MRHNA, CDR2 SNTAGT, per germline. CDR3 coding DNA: TGTGCCAGCAGACCACAGGATGGCGGGCCAGATACGCAGTATTTT. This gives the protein CASRPQDGGPDTQYF.

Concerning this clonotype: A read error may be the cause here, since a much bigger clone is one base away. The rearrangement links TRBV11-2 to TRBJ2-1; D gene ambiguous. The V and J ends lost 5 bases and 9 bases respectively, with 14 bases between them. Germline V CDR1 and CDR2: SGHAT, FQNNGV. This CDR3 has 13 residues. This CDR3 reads CASSEMLHSEQFF. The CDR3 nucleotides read TGTGCCAGCAGCGAAATGCTCCACAGTGAGCAGTTCTTC. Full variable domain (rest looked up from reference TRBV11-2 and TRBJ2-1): EAGVAQSPRYKIIEKRQSVAFWCNPISGHATLYWYQQILGQGPKLLIQFQNNGVVDDSQLPKDRFSAERLKGVDSTLKIQPAKLEDSAVYLCASSEMLHSEQFFGPGTRLTVL.

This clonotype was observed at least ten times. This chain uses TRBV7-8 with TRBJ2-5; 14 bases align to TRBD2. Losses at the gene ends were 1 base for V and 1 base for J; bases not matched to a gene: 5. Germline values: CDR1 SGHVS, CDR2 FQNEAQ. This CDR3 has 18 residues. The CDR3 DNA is TGTGCCAGCAGCTTAGGACTAGCGGGGGGGCCGGCCCAAGAGACCCAGTACTTC. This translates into CASSLGLAGGPAQETQYF.

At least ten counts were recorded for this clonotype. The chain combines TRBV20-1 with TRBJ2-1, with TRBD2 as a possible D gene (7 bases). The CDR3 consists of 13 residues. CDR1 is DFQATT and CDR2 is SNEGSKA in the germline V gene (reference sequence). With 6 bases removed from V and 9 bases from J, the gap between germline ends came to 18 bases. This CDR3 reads CSASSGLGGEQFF. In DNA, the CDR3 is TGCAGTGCCTCATCAGGACTAGGGGGTGAGCAGTTCTTC.

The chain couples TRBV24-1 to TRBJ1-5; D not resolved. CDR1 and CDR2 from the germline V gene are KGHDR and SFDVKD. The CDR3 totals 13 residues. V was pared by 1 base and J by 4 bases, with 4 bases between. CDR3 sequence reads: CATSDFSNQPQHF. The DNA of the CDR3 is TGTGCCACCAGTGATTTCAGTAATCAGCCCCAGCATTTT.